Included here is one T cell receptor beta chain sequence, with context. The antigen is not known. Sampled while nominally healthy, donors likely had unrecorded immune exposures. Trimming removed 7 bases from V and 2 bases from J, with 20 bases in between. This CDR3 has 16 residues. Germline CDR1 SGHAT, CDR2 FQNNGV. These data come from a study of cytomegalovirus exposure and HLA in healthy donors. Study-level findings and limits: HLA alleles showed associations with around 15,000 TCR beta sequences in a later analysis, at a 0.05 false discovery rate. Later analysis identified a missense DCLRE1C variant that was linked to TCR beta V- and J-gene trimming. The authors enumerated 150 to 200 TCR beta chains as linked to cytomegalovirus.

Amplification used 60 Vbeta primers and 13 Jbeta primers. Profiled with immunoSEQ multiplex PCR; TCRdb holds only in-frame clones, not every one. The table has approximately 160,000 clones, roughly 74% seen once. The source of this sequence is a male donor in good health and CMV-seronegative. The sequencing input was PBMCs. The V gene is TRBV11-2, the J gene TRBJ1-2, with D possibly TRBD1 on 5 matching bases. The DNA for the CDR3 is TGTGCCAGCACCCCCCCCGGGACGGCGGGGAACTATGGCTACACCTTC. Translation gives CASTPPGTAGNYGYTF.